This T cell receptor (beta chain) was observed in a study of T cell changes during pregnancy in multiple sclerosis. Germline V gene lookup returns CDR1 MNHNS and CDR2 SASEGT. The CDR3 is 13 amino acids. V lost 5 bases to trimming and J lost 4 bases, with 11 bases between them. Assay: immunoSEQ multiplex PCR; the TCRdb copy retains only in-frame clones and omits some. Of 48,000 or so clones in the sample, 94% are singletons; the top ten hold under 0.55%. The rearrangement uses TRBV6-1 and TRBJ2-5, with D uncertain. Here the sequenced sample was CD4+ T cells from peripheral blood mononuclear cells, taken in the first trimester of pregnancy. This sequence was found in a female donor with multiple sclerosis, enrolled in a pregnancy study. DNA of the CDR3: TGTGCCAGCAGTCTCCGGGTCCGAGAGACCCAGTACTTC. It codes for CASSLRVRETQYF.